This entry features one T cell receptor (beta chain) sequence. The entry originates in a study of blood T cell repertoires in COVID-19. On the study more broadly: PBMCs, B-cell-depleted T cells, or T cells provided the cDNA or gDNA that made up the material.

In the source study's methods: Estimation of nucleated cell counts was performed using reference gene primer amplification. The data were produced by immunoSEQ multiplex PCR, yet TCRdb's version contains in-frame clones alone and is incomplete. That table supplies the V and J calls and clone size; D and trimming were determined from the DNA. The sample gives 74,000 or so clones, around 87% of which show up once; approximately 2.7% is in the top ten. V lost 4 bases to trimming and J lost 12 bases; unmatched junction nucleotides: 12. The CDR3 runs 14 residues. Germline V gives CDR1 KGHDR, CDR2 SFDVKD. The receptor comes from a man aged 45-60 years with acute or convalescent COVID-19. Sample: peripheral blood. The gene calls are TRBV24-1 and TRBJ1-1; 8 positions agree with TRBD1. DNA of the CDR3: TGTGCCACCAGTGACAGACAGGGGCCGACTGAGCCTTTCTTT. It translates to CATSDRQGPTEPFF.